Listed here is a single T cell receptor beta chain. Germline CDR1 LNHDA, CDR2 SQIVND (reference sequence). CDR3 size: 17 residues. The V and J ends lost 5 bases and 2 bases, in that order; junction bases with no gene match: 10. The sample comes from a study of blood T cell repertoires in COVID-19. Produced via immunoSEQ multiplex PCR; TCRdb's table is partial and in-frame only. The sample gives roughly 220,000 clones, 88% of which show up once; about 2.6% is in the top ten. This clonotype originated in a woman aged 30 to 39 who had recovered from COVID-19. The V call is TRBV19, the J call TRBJ2-1; 9 bases map to TRBD1. The material sequenced was PBMCs or T cells enriched from blood (not recorded which). CDR3 sequence: CASSAGQGSWPYNEQFF. CDR3 sequence (DNA): TGTGCCAGTAGTGCCGGACAGGGGAGTTGGCCCTACAATGAGCAGTTCTTC.